This section outlines one TCR beta chain sequence together with its context. This specimen belongs to a study of blood T cell repertoires in COVID-19. Whole-study context: From T cells, B-cell-depleted T cells, or PBMCs came the material, which was cDNA or gDNA.

Authors' processing steps: Amplification with reference gene primers provided the estimates of nucleated cell counts. The repertoire was sequenced with immunoSEQ multiplex PCR; TCRdb's copy has only in-frame clones and lacks some. V, J and clone size reflect that table, while D and trimming were determined from the DNA. This table has 65,000 to 80,000 clones, approximately 80% appearing once. This sequence was found in a human donor in a cohort sampled during active COVID-19. Sequenced input: peripheral blood.

CDR3 region: CATSVHRGPANTGELFF. The CDR3 nucleotides are TGTGCCACCAGCGTCCACAGGGGGCCTGCGAACACCGGGGAGCTGTTTTTT. The chain joins TRBV15 to TRBJ2-2; 9 nucleotides agree with TRBD1. Germline V gene data show CDR1 as LNHNV and CDR2 as YYDKDF (reference sequence). This CDR3 spans 17 amino acids. Losses at the gene ends were 5 bases for V and 0 bases for J; bases not matched to a gene: 7.